The 32 T cell receptor beta chains below were found in one sample sequenced in a study of blood T cell repertoires in COVID-19. Produced via immunoSEQ multiplex PCR; TCRdb's table is partial and in-frame only. The sample includes some 320,000 clones, roughly 90% of them seen just once. The material sequenced was PBMCs or T cells enriched from blood (not recorded which). These receptors were taken from a man between 60 and 75 years old who had recovered from COVID-19.

The V call is TRBV19, the J call TRBJ2-3; the match to TRBD2 covers 8 bases. Germline values: CDR1 LNHDA, CDR2 SQIVND (reference sequence). V shed 5 bases and J 2 bases; nucleotides not matched to a gene: 12. This CDR3 is 17 amino acids long. CDR3 sequence (DNA): TGTGCCAGTAGTCTACGGACTAGCCGGGCTATCACAGATACGCAGTATTTT. Protein product: CASSLRTSRAITDTQYF.

The genes are TRBV7-2 and TRBJ1-2; TRBD1 matches at 7 bases. Germline V lookup: CDR1 SGHTA, CDR2 FQGNSA. This CDR3 contains 15 residues. V lost 5 bases to trimming and J lost 5 bases; unmatched junction nucleotides: 11. The CDR3 DNA reads TGTGCCAGCAGCCCTACCCGACAGGGCGGGTATGGCTACACCTTC. This translates into CASSPTRQGGYGYTF.

The chain links TRBV5-1 to TRBJ1-2, with TRBD1 matching 10 bases. The germline V gene has CDR1 SGHRS and CDR2 YFSETQ. The trim removed 4 bases at V and 8 bases at J, leaving 5 bases unmatched. This CDR3 is 13 amino acids long. DNA for the CDR3: TGCGCCAGCAGCCTCCGGACAGGGGGGGGCTACACCTTC. It is translated as CASSLRTGGGYTF.

This clone was recorded once. The rearrangement uses TRBV30 and TRBJ1-2; the D gene is possibly TRBD1 (5 bases). CDR1 and CDR2 (germline): GTSNPN, SVGIG (reference sequence). The ends were cut back, 1 base at V and 3 bases at J, with 12 bases in the middle. This CDR3 is built from 14 residues. The CDR3 DNA follows: TGTGCCTGGAGTGCCCCAGGGAAGGACTATGGCTACACCTTC. It encodes CAWSAPGKDYGYTF.

The rearrangement links TRBV28 to TRBJ1-1; TRBD1 agrees at 9 bases. J was trimmed by 5 bases and V by 6 bases; bases with no gene match: 10. The germline CDR1 and CDR2 sequences are MDHEN and SYDVKM. The CDR3 contains 15 residues. For the CDR3, the DNA is TGTGCCAGCAGGAAAGGGGGGGGACAGGGTACTGAAGCTTTCTTT. This translates into CASRKGGGQGTEAFF.

This clone was observed a handful of times. This chain joins TRBV19 and TRBJ2-5; no clear D. This CDR3 has 11 amino acids. Trimming stripped 3 bases from V and 5 bases from J, with 4 bases between. Germline lookup yields CDR1 LNHDA and CDR2 SQIVND (reference sequence). As DNA, the CDR3 is TGTGCCAGTAGTATCGCGGAGACCCAGTACTTC. Its translation is CASSIAETQYF. Full variable domain (missing parts from reference TRBV19 and TRBJ2-5): DGGITQSPKYLFRKEGQNVTLSCEQNLNHDAMYWYRQDPGQGLRLIYYSQIVNDFQKGDIAEGYSVSREKKESFPLTVTSAQKNPTAFYLCASSIAETQYFGPGTRLLVL.

This chain connects TRBV5-4 to TRBJ1-1, with D tentatively TRBD1 (6 bases). This CDR3 has 14 amino acids. The V end lost 3 bases, the J end lost 2 bases, and 11 bases lay between the germline ends. The germline gives CDR1 SGHNT, CDR2 YYREEE (reference sequence). The CDR3 DNA reads as TGTGCCAGCAGCTACAGGGACGGTAACACTGAAGCTTTCTTT. Its protein product is CASSYRDGNTEAFF.

The CDR3 DNA follows: TGTGCCAGCACCCTAGCGGGAGAGACCCAGTACTTC. Its translation is CASTLAGETQYF. The genes are TRBV11-2 and TRBJ2-5; 8 bases map to TRBD2. CDR3 length equals 12 residues. The V gene end was trimmed by 7 bases and the J gene end by 4 bases; junction bases not matched to a gene: 2. The germline gives CDR1 SGHAT, CDR2 FQNNGV.

This clone was found a few times. The CDR3 DNA follows: TGTGCCAGCAGCTACACGCGGACAGGGATCGATGAGCAGTTCTTC. It is translated as CASSYTRTGIDEQFF. The chain is built from TRBV7-9 and TRBJ2-1, with 8 bases matching TRBD1. The V gene's germline CDR1 is SEHNR and CDR2 FQNEAQ (reference sequence). This CDR3 has 15 amino acids. J was trimmed by 8 bases and V by 4 bases; bases with no gene match: 10.

The chain recombines TRBV28 with TRBJ1-4; possible D gene TRBD1, 6 bases. CDR1 and CDR2 (germline): MDHEN, SYDVKM. The CDR3 is 15 amino acids. V shed 3 bases and J shed 3 bases, with 11 bases lying between them. The CDR3 DNA sequence: TGTGCCAGCAGTTTTTGGGACACTTCTAATGAAAAACTGTTTTTT. Translating gives CASSFWDTSNEKLFF.

This chain uses TRBV14 with TRBJ1-1, with D hard to call. Trimming shortened V by 5 bases and J by 4 bases, and 14 bases separated the two germline ends. The CDR3 consists of 14 residues. Germline V CDR1 and CDR2: SGHDN, FVKESK. The CDR3 loop reads CASSGPTGGTEAFF. The DNA of the CDR3 is TGTGCCAGCAGCGGACCCACGGGAGGCACTGAAGCTTTCTTT. The full variable domain, with the rest looked up from reference TRBV14 and TRBJ1-1, is EAGVTQFPSHSVIEKGQTVTLRCDPISGHDNLYWYRRVMGKEIKFLLHFVKESKQDESGMPNNRFLAERTGGTYSTLKVQPAELEDSGVYFCASSGPTGGTEAFFGQGTRLTVV.

This clone was observed a handful of times. The V call is TRBV18, the J call TRBJ2-7, with 7 bases that match TRBD1. With 3 bases clipped from V and 3 bases from J, the junction kept 8 bases outside the gene matches. The CDR3 covers 15 residues. Per the germline V gene, CDR1 is KGHSH and CDR2 is LQKENI. CDR3 protein: CASSPADRAGYEQYF. CDR3 sequence (DNA): TGTGCCAGCTCACCCGCCGACAGGGCGGGCTACGAGCAGTACTTC. Complete variable domain (other parts from reference TRBV18 and TRBJ2-7): NAGVMQNPRHLVRRRGQEARLRCSPMKGHSHVYWYRQLPEEGLKFMVYLQKENIIDESGMPKERFSAEFPKEGPSILRIQQVVRGDSAAYFCASSPADRAGYEQYFGPGTRLTVT.

For this clone: At one end, the junction sequence differs from germline, possibly due to a read error. The rearrangement links TRBV6-5 to TRBJ1-2; 7 bases line up with TRBD1. This CDR3 is built from 13 residues. Germline CDR1 MNHEY, CDR2 SVGAGI. The CDR3 region has the DNA TGTGCCAGCAGTTACTACCTCCGGGACAGCATTATTTTC. Translating it yields CASSYYLRDSIIF.

The chain employs TRBV24-1 and TRBJ2-2; 10 bases are shared with TRBD2. The germline gives CDR1 KGHDR, CDR2 SFDVKD. V shed 1 base, J shed 7 bases, and the junction held 17 bases outside the gene matches. The CDR3 has 20 residues. In nucleotides, the CDR3 is TGTGCCACCAGTGATTTTGACAGGGGCAGGGCTAGCGGGAGCCACGGGGAGCTGTTTTTT. This encodes CATSDFDRGRASGSHGELFF.

CDR3 DNA sequence: TGTGCCAGCAGCGTAGGGCAGGGGTACAATGAGCAGTTCTTC. This codes for CASSVGQGYNEQFF. This sequence joins TRBV9 and TRBJ2-1, with D tentatively TRBD1 (6 bases). The CDR3 has 14 amino acids. The V gene's germline CDR1 is SGDLS and CDR2 YYNGEE. With 0 bases removed from V and 4 bases from J, the gap between germline ends came to 8 bases.

The gene calls are TRBV5-8 and TRBJ2-7, with a weak D call TRBD1 (5 bases). Trimming took 5 bases from V and 0 from J, leaving 12 bases between them. The CDR3 is 14 residues long. CDR1 and CDR2 (germline): SGHTS, YDEGEE. CDR3 residues: CASSRRRVSYEQYF. DNA for the CDR3: TGTGCCAGCAGTCGCCGCAGGGTCTCCTACGAGCAGTACTTC. The variable domain in full, completed from reference TRBV5-8 and TRBJ2-7, reads EAGVTQSPTHLIKTRGQQATLRCSPISGHTSVYWYQQALGLGLQFLLWYDEGEERNRGNFPPRFSGRQFPNYSSELNVNALELEDSALYLCASSRRRVSYEQYFGPGTRLTVT.

The chain combines TRBV28 with TRBJ1-5, with TRBD1 matching over 7 bases. Trimming cost V 5 bases and J 2 bases; bases outside gene matches: 3. Germline assignment: CDR1 MDHEN and CDR2 SYDVKM. This CDR3 is 14 amino acids long. The DNA for the CDR3 is TGTGCCAGCAGTAAAACAGGGGGCAATCAGCCCCAGCATTTT. Its protein is CASSKTGGNQPQHF. The complete variable domain, with remaining parts taken from reference TRBV28 and TRBJ1-5, reads DVKVTQSSRYLVKRTGEKVFLECVQDMDHENMFWYRQDPGLGLRLIYFSYDVKMKEKGDIPEGYSVSREKKERFSLILESASTNQTSMYLCASSKTGGNQPQHFGDGTRLSIL.

The chain links TRBV28 to TRBJ2-7, with D hard to call. The V and J ends lost 5 bases and 6 bases respectively, with 11 bases between them. CDR1 is MDHEN and CDR2 is SYDVKM in the germline V gene. This CDR3 has 12 amino acids. CDR3 sequence reads: CASSLLRSEQYF. The CDR3 DNA reads TGTGCCAGCAGTCTTCTAAGAAGCGAGCAGTACTTC.

In its sample, this clone was seen once. The chain has TRBV15 and TRBJ2-7; D possibly corresponds to TRBD2 (6 bases). CDR3 length: 12 residues. Trimming removed 2 bases at V and 11 bases at J, with 13 bases between. Germline assignment: CDR1 LNHNV and CDR2 YYDKDF (reference sequence). The CDR3 region is CATSRPPREKYF. The CDR3 DNA follows: TGTGCCACCAGCAGACCCCCCCGGGAGAAGTACTTC. The variable domain in full, with the rest retrieved from reference TRBV15 and TRBJ2-7, is DAMVIQNPRYQVTQFGKPVTLSCSQTLNHNVMYWYQQKSSQAPKLLFHYYDKDFNNEADTPDNFQSRRPNTSFCFLDIRSPGLGDTAMYLCATSRPPREKYFGPGTRLTVT.

The rearrangement links TRBV28 to TRBJ1-1, with D unresolved. CDR3 length: 13 amino acids. CDR1 is MDHEN and CDR2 is SYDVKM in the germline V gene. Trimming shortened V by 8 bases and J by 2 bases, and 12 bases separated the two germline ends. Written as DNA, the CDR3 is TGTGCCAGCCTCAGTCCCTTTAACACTGAAGCTTTCTTT. Translated: CASLSPFNTEAFF.

This clone was seen a single time. The chain employs TRBV7-9 and TRBJ2-2; 8 nucleotides agree with TRBD2. The CDR3 consists of 14 residues. Germline CDR1 and CDR2: SEHNR and FQNEAQ (reference sequence). Losses at the gene ends were 11 bases for V and 3 bases for J; bases not matched to a gene: 8. CDR3 sequence: CAGQREPDTGELFF. The DNA of the CDR3 is TGTGCCGGACAGCGGGAGCCGGACACCGGGGAGCTGTTTTTT.

This sequence joins TRBV10-3 and TRBJ1-1, with 7 positions matching TRBD1. Per germline, CDR1 ENHRY and CDR2 SYGVKD. The CDR3 length is 14 residues. V trimming: 6 bases; J trimming: 2 bases; junction bases outside the gene matches: 6. The CDR3 protein is CAIRAQGINTEAFF. The CDR3 bases are TGTGCCATCAGAGCACAGGGGATTAACACTGAAGCTTTCTTT.

This clone occurred once. The CDR3 region is CASSFDLRGTGNTIYF. CDR3 nucleotides: TGCGCCAGCAGCTTCGATTTGAGGGGGACAGGAAACACCATATATTTT. V is TRBV5-1 and J is TRBJ1-3; tentative D call: TRBD1 (6 bases). Germline V CDR1 and CDR2: SGHRS, YFSETQ. The CDR3 totals 16 residues. The V end lost 2 bases, the J end lost 4 bases, and 16 bases lay between the germline ends.

The chain links TRBV7-9 to TRBJ2-3; 8 bases are a match to TRBD1. The CDR3 loop spans 14 amino acids. V lost 5 bases to trimming and J lost 4 bases; unmatched junction nucleotides: 5. The germline gives CDR1 SEHNR, CDR2 FQNEAQ (reference sequence). CDR3 DNA sequence: TGTGCCAGCAGCCAAAAGACAGGGGCAGATACGCAGTATTTT. It specifies CASSQKTGADTQYF.

The chain links TRBV2 to TRBJ1-1, with D hard to call. V gave up 6 bases and J gave up 7 bases, with 15 bases separating them. Germline CDR1 and CDR2: SNHLY and FYNNEI. The length of the CDR3 is 13 residues. CDR3 nucleotide sequence: TGTGCCAGCAGGATCGGGGAGGAGGGTGAAGCTTTCTTT. Translated: CASRIGEEGEAFF.

The chain couples TRBV7-9 to TRBJ2-3, with D uncertain. From germline, CDR1 is SEHNR and CDR2 FQNEAQ (reference sequence). This CDR3 region has 12 residues. V was pared by 5 bases and J by 5 bases, with 8 bases between. DNA of the CDR3: TGTGCCAGCAGCAACCGTAGAGATACGCAGTATTTT. This sequence encodes CASSNRRDTQYF.

The chain employs TRBV7-3 and TRBJ2-2; TRBD2 matches at 11 bases. With 2 bases clipped from V and 0 bases from J, the junction kept 5 bases outside the gene matches. This CDR3 contains 18 residues. Germline V gene lookup returns CDR1 SGHTA and CDR2 FQGTGA. Here the CDR3 DNA reads TGTGCCAGCAGCTTACCCGGGACTAGCGGCTCGAACACCGGGGAGCTGTTTTTT. Translated, it gives CASSLPGTSGSNTGELFF.

The V gene is TRBV27, the J gene TRBJ1-2; maybe TRBD1 (6 bases). The germline gives CDR1 MNHEY, CDR2 SMNVEV (reference sequence). V lost 3 bases, J lost 4 bases, and 15 bases lay in between. The CDR3 has 15 residues. Here the CDR3 DNA reads TGTGCCAGCAGTTTTCAGGGGAGATTGGGCTATGGCTACACCTTC. Protein sequence: CASSFQGRLGYGYTF.

This chain uses TRBV5-1 with TRBJ1-6, with TRBD1 matching 8 bases. Germline V lookup: CDR1 SGHRS, CDR2 YFSETQ. Unmatched junction bases numbered 16, after V lost 4 bases and J lost 10 bases. The CDR3 is made up of 17 amino acids. The CDR3 spells CASSPTGTQGDQSPLHF. The CDR3 coding sequence is TGCGCCAGCAGCCCCACCGGGACACAGGGGGATCAATCACCCCTCCACTTT.

V is TRBV19 and J is TRBJ2-1, with TRBD2 matching 14 bases. Trimming cost V 7 bases and J 2 bases; bases outside gene matches: 10. This CDR3 contains 18 residues. Germline V gene lookup returns CDR1 LNHDA and CDR2 SQIVND (reference sequence). The CDR3 spells CASNRGLAGELAYNEQFF. Here the CDR3 DNA reads TGTGCCAGTAATAGGGGACTAGCGGGAGAGTTAGCCTACAATGAGCAGTTCTTC.

This chain joins TRBV7-3 and TRBJ2-3, with D perhaps matching TRBD1 (5 bases). The CDR3 is 16 residues long. V was cut by 1 base and J by 0 bases, with 11 bases left in between. CDR1 is SGHTA and CDR2 is FQGTGA in the germline V gene. The CDR3 nucleotides read TGTGCCAGCAGCTTAAGGGGCGGCCCTAGCACAGATACGCAGTATTTT. It yields the protein CASSLRGGPSTDTQYF.

V usage is TRBV11-2 and J usage is TRBJ2-3; 9 positions agree with TRBD2. The CDR3 runs to 18 residues. Trimming at V came to 0 bases and at J to 1 base, leaving 8 bases not matched to a gene. CDR1 and CDR2 (germline): SGHAT, FQNNGV. CDR3 in DNA: TGTGCCAGCAGCTTAGATTTGGAAAGGACTAGCGGCACAGATACGCAGTATTTT. This translates into CASSLDLERTSGTDTQYF.